The 27 T cell receptor beta chains below were found in one sample sequenced in a study of beta chain features in type 1 diabetes. The study reverse transcribed the entire isolated RNA, so it sequenced expressed TCRB transcripts. The assay was immunoSEQ multiplex PCR, and TCRdb's table has in-frame clones only and misses some. The sample carries under 900,000 clones, around a sixth recorded once. The sequencing input was naive CD4+ T cells from blood. These receptors all stem from a woman between 18 and 29 years old in good health.

The chain's CDR3 is CASSWTGPLGNTEAFF. The CDR3 DNA reads TGTGCCAGCTCGTGGACAGGGCCTTTGGGGAACACTGAAGCTTTCTTT. The rearrangement uses TRBV18 and TRBJ1-1; 8 nucleotides line up with TRBD1. This CDR3 spans 16 amino acids. Unmatched junction bases numbered 10, after V lost 6 bases and J lost 1 base. The germline CDR1 and CDR2 sequences are KGHSH and LQKENI.

This clone was detected a few times. The rearrangement uses TRBV6-5 and TRBJ2-7, with 8 bases lining up with TRBD1. Germline CDR1 and CDR2: MNHEY and SVGAGI. The CDR3 spans 15 residues. J lost 0 bases, V lost 2 bases, and 3 bases had no gene match. In DNA form, the CDR3 reads TGTGCCAGCAGTTACGGGGACAGGAGCTCCTACGAGCAGTACTTC. Its translation is CASSYGDRSSYEQYF.

CDR3 DNA: TGTGCCAGTAGTATCACTCCAGGGAGGGGGGCACACAATGAGCAGTTCTTC. Protein product: CASSITPGRGAHNEQFF. The J gene is TRBJ2-1, the V gene TRBV19; possible D gene TRBD2, 7 bases. The CDR3 consists of 17 residues. Germline CDR1 reads LNHDA; CDR2 reads SQIVND (reference sequence). Trimming removed 3 bases from V and 5 bases from J, with 20 bases in between.

The sample holds a few counts of this clone. The chain employs TRBV27 and TRBJ2-2; D might be TRBD2 (5 bases). The CDR3 length is 12 residues. The V end lost 5 bases, the J end lost 6 bases, and 7 bases lay between the germline ends. Germline assignment: CDR1 MNHEY and CDR2 SMNVEV (reference sequence). CDR3 nucleotide sequence: TGTGCCAGCAGTCAGCGGTCCGGGGAGCTGTTTTTT. This encodes CASSQRSGELFF.

Details on this clone: Additional DNA sequences in this sample encode the identical CDR3. The chain's CDR3 is CASSFGGNTEAFF. CDR3 bases: TGCGCCAGCAGCTTTGGCGGGAACACTGAAGCTTTCTTT. The rearrangement joins TRBV5-1 to TRBJ1-1; D is uncertain. This CDR3 region has 13 residues. Looked up from germline, CDR1 is SGHRS and CDR2 is YFSETQ. The V gene lost 2 bases and the J gene lost 1 base, with 6 bases spanning the gap.

The J gene is TRBJ2-1, the V gene TRBV4-3; 14 bases map to TRBD2. The V segment lost 1 base and the J segment 5 bases; nucleotides outside the gene matches: 7. CDR3 length equals 18 residues. The germline CDR1 and CDR2 sequences are LGHNA and YSLEER. CDR3 coding DNA: TGCGCCAGCAGCCAAGGCGGCCCGGGACTAGCGGGAGACAATGAGCAGTTCTTC. Protein product: CASSQGGPGLAGDNEQFF.

Notes on this clone: The sample holds other DNA sequences that translate to the same CDR3. The V and J genes are TRBV19 and TRBJ2-5, with D hard to call. The CDR3 consists of 12 residues. Per the germline V gene, CDR1 is LNHDA and CDR2 is SQIVND (reference sequence). Trimming cost V 6 bases and J 1 base, with 6 bases left between them. The CDR3 region has the DNA TGTGCCAGTAGCCCGGGCCAAGAGACCCAGTACTTC. It codes for CASSPGQETQYF.

The rearrangement uses TRBV2 and TRBJ2-7; TRBD2 matches at 13 bases. This CDR3 spans 16 amino acids. The trim removed 8 bases at V and 2 bases at J, leaving 9 bases unmatched. CDR1 and CDR2 from the germline V gene are SNHLY and FYNNEI. In nucleotides, the CDR3 is TGTGCCAGCGGGGGACTAGCGGGATTCATCACCTACGAGCAGTACTTC. Protein product: CASGGLAGFITYEQYF.

This clone was found a few times. The chain couples TRBV7-9 to TRBJ2-7, with TRBD2 identical over 13 bases. The V gene's germline CDR1 is SEHNR and CDR2 FQNEAQ (reference sequence). The CDR3 runs to 15 residues. After removal of 5 bases from V and 9 bases from J, the junction contained 10 bases not matched to a gene. CDR3 nucleotides: TGTGCCAGCAGCACTTCCGGGACTAGCGGGATGCGGCAGTACTTC. This sequence encodes CASSTSGTSGMRQYF. Combining the CDR3 with reference TRBV7-9 and TRBJ2-7 gives the whole variable domain DTGVSQNPRHKITKRGQNVTFRCDPISEHNRLYWYRQTLGQGPEFLTYFQNEAQLEKSRLLSDRFSAERPKGSFSTLEIQRTEQGDSAMYLCASSTSGTSGMRQYFGPGTRLTVT.

This clone has only a few counts. The rearrangement uses TRBV7-9 and TRBJ2-5; TRBD1 might be the D (6 bases). Per the germline V gene, CDR1 is SEHNR and CDR2 is FQNEAQ (reference sequence). The CDR3 has 14 residues. The V end was cut by 5 bases, the J end by 5 bases, with 15 bases between. CDR3 sequence (DNA): TGTGCCAGCAGCCAACAGGGCGGCGGGGAGACCCAGTACTTC. Protein product: CASSQQGGGETQYF.

This chain links TRBV7-9 with TRBJ1-4; 7 bases fit TRBD1. The CDR3 covers 14 residues. Germline CDR1 and CDR2: SEHNR and FQNEAQ (reference sequence). The junction had 8 bases not matched to a gene; V was cut back by 5 bases and J by 8 bases. The CDR3, as DNA: TGTGCCAGCAGCCAACAGGGGCGCGGGGAAAAACTGTTTTTT. Amino acids: CASSQQGRGEKLFF.

This clone was detected only a few times. The chain uses TRBV14 and TRBJ2-3; TRBD2 matches 9 bases. After removal of 1 base from V and 4 bases from J, the junction contained 21 bases not matched to a gene. Per germline, CDR1 SGHDN and CDR2 FVKESK. The CDR3 spans 21 residues. CDR3 nucleotide sequence: TGTGCCAGCAGCCAAGGTCTAATCGGCGGGGGGGACTTGGAGGTCGCAGATACGCAGTATTTT. Its protein product is CASSQGLIGGGDLEVADTQYF.

The V and J genes are TRBV12-5 and TRBJ2-1; TRBD2 matches 9 bases. Germline CDR1 reads LGHNT; CDR2 reads FRNRAP. CDR3 length: 13 amino acids. The junction had 5 bases not matched to a gene; V was cut back by 5 bases and J by 9 bases. CDR3 sequence: CASGETAGGEQFF. The CDR3 DNA follows: TGTGCTAGTGGTGAAACAGCGGGAGGTGAGCAGTTCTTC.

This rearrangement joins TRBV7-9 to TRBJ2-7; tentatively, D is TRBD1 (6 bases). V lost 3 bases, J lost 6 bases, and 18 bases lay in between. Germline CDR1 reads SEHNR; CDR2 reads FQNEAQ (reference sequence). The CDR3 loop spans 15 amino acids. This chain's CDR3 is CASSFFYNRAGEQYF. The CDR3 nucleotides are TGTGCCAGCAGCTTTTTCTACAACAGGGCTGGCGAGCAGTACTTC.

Remarks on this clone: This sample also contains other DNA sequences that code for the same CDR3. The chain recombines TRBV28 with TRBJ2-3; 12 bases are shared with TRBD2. Germline V gene lookup returns CDR1 MDHEN and CDR2 SYDVKM. The CDR3 is 14 amino acids. J lost 4 bases, V lost 5 bases, and 1 base had no gene match. CDR3 sequence reads: CASSRLAGADTQYF. Written as DNA, the CDR3 is TGTGCCAGCAGTCGACTAGCGGGAGCAGATACGCAGTATTTT.

This clone was counted between two and nine times. The chain is built from TRBV28 and TRBJ2-2, with TRBD1 as a possible D gene (6 bases). The CDR3 extends over 13 amino acids. From germline, CDR1 is MDHEN and CDR2 SYDVKM. Between the trimmed V and J ends, which lost 6 bases and 1 base, there was a span of 6 bases. The CDR3 reads CASRDRNTGELFF. The CDR3 nucleotides are TGTGCCAGCAGGGACAGGAACACCGGGGAGCTGTTTTTT. The whole variable domain, remainder taken from reference TRBV28 and TRBJ2-2, is DVKVTQSSRYLVKRTGEKVFLECVQDMDHENMFWYRQDPGLGLRLIYFSYDVKMKEKGDIPEGYSVSREKKERFSLILESASTNQTSMYLCASRDRNTGELFFGEGSRLTVL.

The chain is built from TRBV6-5 and TRBJ2-7; 7 bases are a match to TRBD2. Trimming at V came to 2 bases and at J to 2 bases, leaving 9 bases not matched to a gene. Looked up from germline, CDR1 is MNHEY and CDR2 is SVGAGI. This CDR3 is built from 16 residues. The DNA of the CDR3 is TGTGCCAGCAGTTACCGGGCGGCTAGCGGACCCTACGAGCAGTACTTC. This gives the protein CASSYRAASGPYEQYF.

This rearrangement joins TRBV7-8 to TRBJ2-1; a possible D gene is TRBD1 (6 bases). Germline-derived CDR1 and CDR2 are SGHVS and FQNEAQ. Trimming stripped 7 bases from V and 9 bases from J, with 22 bases between. This CDR3 contains 15 residues. CDR3 sequence reads: CASTQGGTSSGEQFF. For the CDR3, the DNA is TGTGCCAGCACCCAAGGGGGTACTAGTTCAGGTGAGCAGTTCTTC.

The gene calls are TRBV19 and TRBJ1-5; D is possibly TRBD1 (5 bases). The CDR3 is made up of 16 amino acids. Looked up from germline, CDR1 is LNHDA and CDR2 is SQIVND (reference sequence). V lost 3 bases and J 3 bases, leaving 15 bases between the germline ends. CDR3 sequence reads: CASSIKRGTINQPQHF. CDR3 DNA sequence: TGTGCCAGTAGTATTAAGAGGGGCACGATCAATCAGCCCCAGCATTTT.

This clone has a count of ten or more. The J gene is TRBJ2-7, the V gene TRBV23-1, with no clear D. TRBV23-1 is an open reading frame whose function is uncertain. The CDR3 totals 12 residues. Trimming removed 3 bases from V and 6 bases from J, with 9 bases in between. The CDR3 DNA is TGCGCCAGCAGTCACCGCCTCCCCGAGCAGTACTTC. This codes for CASSHRLPEQYF.

The J gene is TRBJ1-2, the V gene TRBV28; TRBD1 matches 8 bases. This CDR3 has 14 amino acids. Trimming took 6 bases from V and 5 from J; bases not matched to a gene: 8. Germline V gives CDR1 MDHEN, CDR2 SYDVKM. The CDR3 region is CASRPPGQAYGYTF. CDR3 coding DNA: TGTGCCAGCAGGCCTCCGGGACAGGCTTATGGCTACACCTTC.

Note on this clone: Other DNA sequences in the sample encode the same CDR3. The chain joins TRBV10-3 to TRBJ2-3; 10 bases are shared with TRBD2. Trimming cost V 5 bases and J 0 bases; bases outside gene matches: 8. The CDR3 contains 17 residues. Germline CDR1 is ENHRY and CDR2 is SYGVKD. The CDR3: CAISLAGGHPSTDTQYF. CDR3 bases: TGTGCCATCAGTTTAGCGGGAGGCCACCCTAGCACAGATACGCAGTATTTT.

There are a few counts of this clone. The chain uses TRBV18 and TRBJ1-1; no firm D call. The V and J ends lost 3 bases and 2 bases respectively, with 7 bases between them. Germline V CDR1 and CDR2: KGHSH, LQKENI. The CDR3 loop spans 13 amino acids. The DNA for the CDR3 is TGTGCCAGCTCACCGGCAGTTAACACTGAAGCTTTCTTT. Amino acids: CASSPAVNTEAFF.

V gene TRBV7-2 combines with J gene TRBJ1-5; D may be TRBD1 (5 bases). The germline V gene has CDR1 SGHTA and CDR2 FQGNSA. The CDR3 extends over 14 amino acids. Trimming took off 1 base at V and 6 bases at J, with 10 bases between the two ends. This chain's CDR3 is CASSLEGWSQPQHF. CDR3 bases: TGTGCCAGCAGCTTAGAGGGGTGGAGTCAGCCCCAGCATTTT.

This clone appeared a few times. V gene TRBV19 combines with J gene TRBJ1-1; possibly TRBD1 for D (6 bases). With 6 bases removed from V and 0 bases from J, the gap between germline ends came to 11 bases. This CDR3 has 14 residues. CDR1 and CDR2 (germline): LNHDA, SQIVND (reference sequence). The CDR3 DNA follows: TGTGCCAGTAGCCGAGGGGGTATGAACACTGAAGCTTTCTTT. Its translation is CASSRGGMNTEAFF.

This clone was detected only a few times. This rearrangement joins TRBV28 to TRBJ2-7; unclear D gene. The length of the CDR3 is 12 residues. Per germline, CDR1 MDHEN and CDR2 SYDVKM. Trimming cost V 3 bases and J 11 bases, with 14 bases left between them. This CDR3 is CASSFSWQAEYF. CDR3 bases: TGTGCCAGCAGTTTTTCTTGGCAGGCGGAGTACTTC.

DNA for the CDR3: TGTGCCAGCAGCTTGCATGGCTACACCTTC. Amino acid sequence: CASSLHGYTF. This sequence joins TRBV11-2 and TRBJ1-2; D remains ambiguous. The CDR3 is 10 amino acids. The V end lost 3 bases, the J end lost 6 bases, and 2 bases lay between the germline ends. CDR1 and CDR2 (germline): SGHAT, FQNNGV.